Detailed here is one T cell receptor (beta chain). The antigen is unknown. The junction and the germline gene differ at one end; a read error may be behind it. The data stem from a study of cytomegalovirus exposure and HLA in healthy donors. As for the study in general: Some 85 million unique TCRs from HLA-typed donors were held in an early data release.

The PCR was carried out with 60 Vbeta primers and 13 Jbeta primers. Libraries were prepared by immunoSEQ multiplex PCR; TCRdb keeps only in-frame clonotypes and omits some of them. Among tens of thousands of clones, about 65% were seen once, and the ten largest hold 20% to 25%. Broader study findings: Diagnosis of cytomegalovirus status made by the classifier reportedly showed high specificity and sensitivity. As a later analysis showed, a missense DCLRE1C variant was linked to trimming of TCR beta V- and J-genes. The study recorded 150 to 200 TCR beta chains that were cytomegalovirus-associated.

Germline lookup yields CDR1 ENHRY and CDR2 SYGVKD. The CDR3 consists of 14 residues. J is TRBJ1-1 and V is TRBV10-3; 8 nucleotides align to TRBD1. The sequencing input was PBMCs. This receptor was identified in a man aged 45-60 years in good health and CMV-seropositive. CDR3 loop: CAISEPGQGLEASF. CDR3 sequence (DNA): TGTGCCATCAGTGAGCCTGGACAGGGTCTTGAAGCTTCCTTT.